This passage covers 13 T cell receptor beta chains from one sample sequenced in a study of cytomegalovirus exposure and HLA in healthy donors. PCR involved 60 Vbeta and 13 Jbeta primers. Sequencing was performed with immunoSEQ multiplex PCR; in TCRdb, only in-frame clones are kept and a portion is missing. The ten top clones account for about 1.2%, within a sample of about 160,000 clones. Sample: PBMCs. The receptor set was obtained from a woman aged 55-70 years in good health and CMV-seronegative.

As DNA, the CDR3 is TGTGCCAGCAGTACACATGGGGACTTGGCCCTCCACTTT. It specifies CASSTHGDLALHF. The V and J genes are TRBV6-1 and TRBJ1-6; a possible D gene is TRBD1 (5 bases). Germline loops: CDR1 MNHNS, CDR2 SASEGT. The CDR3 sequence is 13 residues long. V gave up 5 bases and J gave up 14 bases, with 16 bases separating them.

The chain uses TRBV7-3 and TRBJ1-3, with TRBD1 as a possible D gene (5 bases). There are 15 residues in the CDR3. Germline V gene lookup returns CDR1 SGHTA and CDR2 FQGTGA. V was clipped by 5 bases and J by 0 bases, with 11 bases between them. CDR3 nucleotide sequence: TGTGCCAGCAGCCTGCAGGGCCGCTCTGGAAACACCATATATTTT. Translating it yields CASSLQGRSGNTIYF.

The gene calls are TRBV5-1 and TRBJ2-3; D may be TRBD2 (7 bases). Trimming pared 1 base from V and 5 bases from J, leaving 11 bases between. The CDR3 has 14 residues. Germline V CDR1 and CDR2: SGHRS, YFSETQ. CDR3 protein: CASSLYGGRDTQYF. For the CDR3, the DNA is TGCGCCAGCAGCTTGTACGGGGGGCGAGATACGCAGTATTTT.

The V and J genes are TRBV7-9 and TRBJ1-2, with TRBD1 matching 7 bases. V gave up 0 bases and J gave up 6 bases; unmatched junction bases: 7. The CDR3 is 15 residues long. CDR1 is SEHNR, CDR2 FQNEAQ, per germline (reference sequence). CDR3 nucleotides: TGTGCCAGCAGCTTAGCGACAGGGAGGTTAGATGGCTACACCTTC. This sequence encodes CASSLATGRLDGYTF.

This chain uses TRBV27 with TRBJ2-5; 9 nucleotides align to TRBD2. Trimming cost V 5 bases and J 4 bases; bases outside gene matches: 11. The CDR3 is made up of 16 amino acids. Germline lookup yields CDR1 MNHEY and CDR2 SMNVEV (reference sequence). CDR3 in DNA: TGTGCCAGCAGTCCCCTTTTAGCGGGAGTTGGAGAGACCCAGTACTTC. This encodes CASSPLLAGVGETQYF.

The chain links TRBV6-5 to TRBJ2-7, with D perhaps matching TRBD1 (5 bases). Trimming shortened V by 6 bases and J by 3 bases, and 9 bases separated the two germline ends. CDR1 and CDR2 (germline): MNHEY, SVGAGI. The CDR3 has 12 residues. CDR3 DNA sequence: TGTGCCAGCAGCCACGGACACTACGAGCAGTACTTC. Its translation is CASSHGHYEQYF.

The rearrangement joins TRBV7-2 to TRBJ2-7; TRBD2 matches at 8 bases. Unmatched junction bases numbered 5, after V lost 5 bases and J lost 2 bases. From germline, CDR1 is SGHTA and CDR2 FQGNSA. The CDR3 loop spans 14 amino acids. CDR3 sequence: CASSAGGTTYEQYF. The CDR3 DNA reads TGTGCCAGCAGCGCGGGAGGCACGACCTACGAGCAGTACTTC.

This CDR3 reads CASSLAGTGVHIQYF. The DNA of the CDR3 is TGTGCCAGCAGCTTAGCGGGGACAGGGGTGCACATTCAGTACTTC. V and J are TRBV7-6 and TRBJ2-4; 10 nucleotides align to TRBD1. The CDR3 runs 15 residues. V trimming: 0 bases; J trimming: 8 bases; junction bases outside the gene matches: 4. Germline lookup yields CDR1 SGHVS and CDR2 FNYEAQ.

This rearrangement joins TRBV5-6 to TRBJ2-7, with 7 positions matching TRBD2. From germline, CDR1 is SGHDT and CDR2 YYEEEE. The ends lost 4 bases at V and 2 bases at J; junction bases unmatched: 15. The CDR3 length is 17 residues. This CDR3 reads CASSLGGDSGLAYEQYF. The CDR3 region has the DNA TGTGCCAGCAGCCTGGGCGGTGATAGCGGGCTGGCCTACGAGCAGTACTTC.

This chain uses TRBV7-8 with TRBJ2-5; the match to TRBD2 covers 7 bases. J gave up 2 bases and V 6 bases, and 12 bases lay outside the gene matches. This CDR3 has 16 amino acids. CDR1 and CDR2 from the germline V gene are SGHVS and FQNEAQ. The CDR3 DNA reads as TGTGCCAGCAGGACGCTAGCGGTGTGGGAACAAGAGACCCAGTACTTC. The encoded protein is CASRTLAVWEQETQYF. The whole variable domain, remainder taken from reference TRBV7-8 and TRBJ2-5, is GAGVSQSPRYKVAKRGQDVALRCDPISGHVSLFWYQQALGQGPEFLTYFQNEAQLDKSGLPSDRFFAERPEGSVSTLKIQRTQQEDSAVYLCASRTLAVWEQETQYFGPGTRLLVL.

The chain employs TRBV29-1 and TRBJ1-1; D is possibly TRBD1 (5 bases). Trimming pared 7 bases from V and 2 bases from J, leaving 14 bases between. The CDR3 is 13 amino acids. Germline lookup yields CDR1 SQVTM and CDR2 ANQGSEA. This CDR3 reads CSGGEGRNTEAFF. The CDR3 DNA reads as TGCAGCGGAGGGGAGGGGCGAAACACTGAAGCTTTCTTT.

About this clone itself: This same CDR3 is encoded by further DNA sequences in the sample. The CDR3 sequence: CASSVGGPEKLFF. In DNA, the CDR3 is TGTGCCAGCAGCGTAGGGGGGCCAGAAAAACTGTTTTTT. The chain recombines TRBV9 with TRBJ1-4; D might be TRBD1 (6 bases). Deletions cut 0 bases from V and 8 bases from J, with 8 bases between. There are 13 residues in the CDR3. Germline CDR1 reads SGDLS; CDR2 reads YYNGEE. The whole variable domain, filled in from reference TRBV9 and TRBJ1-4, reads DSGVTQTPKHLITATGQRVTLRCSPRSGDLSVYWYQQSLDQGLQFLIQYYNGEERAKGNILERFSAQQFPDLHSELNLSSLELGDSALYFCASSVGGPEKLFFGSGTQLSVL.

This chain uses TRBV7-9 with TRBJ1-1; 9 nucleotides agree with TRBD1. CDR1 and CDR2 from the germline V gene are SEHNR and FQNEAQ (reference sequence). Trimming cost V 0 bases and J 5 bases; bases outside gene matches: 1. The CDR3 is made up of 14 amino acids. The CDR3 sequence is CASSLAGQGTEAFF. In nucleotides, the CDR3 is TGTGCCAGCAGCTTAGCTGGACAGGGGACTGAAGCTTTCTTT.